This TCR beta chain was recovered during a study of Graves' ophthalmopathy and Graves' hyperthyroidism. Study outcomes and limitations: Blood also carried most expanded thyroid clonotypes exceeding 0.001 frequency.

Trimming removed 7 bases from V and 5 bases from J, with 9 bases in between. CDR3 length: 11 amino acids. As to this clonotype: Its antigen is still unknown. A single base separates this from a much larger clone, so it may be a read error.

Investigators amplified TCR beta CDR3 regions from RNA transcripts. Second-round multiplex PCR came after first-round RT-PCR with HTBI primers. TCRdb itself ran the multiplex PCR reads through MiXCR, one entry per CDR3 protein. The sample shows about 1.2 million distinct CDR3 sequences, about 40% of them seen only once. The rearrangement uses TRBV12-3 or TRBV12-4 and TRBJ2-7; D gene uncertain. The receptor comes from an adult man with Graves' hyperthyroidism. The sequencing input was peripheral blood or thyroid tissue (not recorded which). CDR3 region: CASTPIDEQYF. The CDR3 DNA sequence: TGTGCCAGCACCCCTATTGACGAGCAGTACTTC.